The 7 T cell receptor beta chains presented below share a single source sample, sequenced in a study of tumor and adjacent non-tumor tissue in lung cancer. This sample's RNA came from whole unsorted tissue. TCRbeta libraries were built with three rounds of nested PCR, modified from ARM-PCR. TCRdb redid the calling of the multiplex PCR reads with MiXCR, one entry per CDR3 protein. The data show about 110,000 distinct CDR3 sequences, with roughly 80% seen just once and 30% to 45% held by the top ten. Material: lung tumor tissue. The receptors stem from a woman aged 60-70 years with non-small cell lung cancer.

On this clonotype: The junction and the germline gene differ at one end; a read error may be behind it. This sequence joins TRBV11-2 and TRBJ1-4; D may be TRBD1 (6 bases). The CDR3 totals 15 residues. Looked up from germline, CDR1 is SGHAT and CDR2 is FQNNGV. The CDR3 is CPSSQRTDPYEKLFF. The CDR3 DNA follows: TGTCCCAGCAGCCAACGGACAGACCCATACGAAAAACTGTTTTTT.

On this clonotype itself: The junction differs from germline at one of its ends, possibly a read error. V usage is TRBV11-1 and J usage is TRBJ1-1; D may be TRBD1 (5 bases). Looked up from germline, CDR1 is SGHAT and CDR2 is FQDESV (reference sequence). This CDR3 has 13 residues. CDR3 residues: CASSRDRITEAVF. CDR3 in DNA: TGTGCCAGTAGCCGGGACCGCATCACTGAAGCTGTCTTT.

The chain has TRBV20-1 and TRBJ1-5; no clear D. CDR1 is DFQATT and CDR2 is SNEGSKA in the germline V gene (reference sequence). V lost 3 bases and J lost 2, with 14 bases in between. The CDR3 has 15 amino acids. The CDR3 DNA sequence: TGCAGTGCTAGTGGACGATCTATCGGCAATCAGCCCCAGCATTTT. Protein product: CSASGRSIGNQPQHF.

Concerning this clonotype: This may be a read error, as it is one base from a much larger clone. The V and J genes are TRBV30 and TRBJ2-2; TRBD1 might be the D (6 bases). Germline assignment: CDR1 GTSNPN and CDR2 SVGIG (reference sequence). The CDR3 contains 14 residues. This CDR3 reads CAWSVDRNIGELFF. Here the CDR3 DNA reads TGTGCCTGGAGTGTAGACAGGAACATCGGGGAGCTGTTTTTT.

A remark on this clonotype: The CDR3 ends on some other residue instead of the conserved phenylalanine or tryptophan, so this is likely a read error. The chain joins TRBV4-1 to TRBJ2-5; no clear D. CDR3 length: 15 amino acids. The germline V gene encodes CDR1 MGHRA and CDR2 YSYEKL. V gave up 0 bases and J gave up 5 bases, with 13 bases separating them. CDR3 nucleotide sequence: TGCGCCAGCAGCCAAGATCGCGGTACAGTGGAGACCCAGTACCAC. It encodes CASSQDRGTVETQYH.

This clonotype has a count of ten or more. The rearrangement joins TRBV4-3 to TRBJ2-1; TRBD1 aligns across 9 bases. V lost 1 base to trimming and J lost 6 bases; unmatched junction nucleotides: 4. CDR1 is LGHNA and CDR2 is YSLEER in the germline V gene. CDR3 size: 15 residues. CDR3 protein: CASSQGTGEGNEQFF. The CDR3 bases are TGCGCCAGCAGCCAAGGGACAGGGGAAGGCAATGAGCAGTTCTTC.

This clonotype was picked up many times. The chain has TRBV6-2 or TRBV6-3 and TRBJ2-7, with a possible D match to TRBD1 (6 bases). The CDR3 is 14 amino acids. The germline V and J ends were trimmed by 7 bases and 2 bases, with 15 bases remaining between them. Germline CDR1 and CDR2: MNHEY and SVGEGT. The CDR3 coding sequence is TGTGCCAGCAATAGGGGGACGGAGCCCTACGAGCAGTACTTC. Its translation: CASNRGTEPYEQYF.